The present entry profiles one TCR beta chain with its context. Its antigen is not known. The sample's time point: week 11, during vaccination. One vaccine dose held 300 ug of mutant IDH1 20-mer peptide and came with topical imiquimod. The data are from a study of a mutant IDH1 vaccine in newly diagnosed glioma. Study context: The study gave patients eight vaccinations in weeks 1, 3, 5, 7, 11, 15, 19, 23. Among treated patients, 62.5% were male and roughly 38% female, and mean age was about 40 years.

TCRdb's copy holds only in-frame clones and misses some; the assay was immunoSEQ multiplex PCR. The sample records fewer than 70,000 clones, about 84% being singletons. Trimming removed 0 bases from V and 9 bases from J, with 15 bases in between. This CDR3 has 14 residues. Germline assignment: CDR1 LGHNA and CDR2 YNFKEQ. This receptor was identified in a man in his thirties or forties with glioma. The sequences come from PBMCs, collected from a glioma patient whose treatment included an IDH1 peptide vaccine. The V call is TRBV4-2, the J call TRBJ2-7, with D perhaps TRBD2 (5 bases). CDR3 region: CASSQDRTYRGQYF. In DNA form, the CDR3 reads TGTGCCAGCAGCCAAGATAGGACTTACCGGGGGCAGTACTTC.